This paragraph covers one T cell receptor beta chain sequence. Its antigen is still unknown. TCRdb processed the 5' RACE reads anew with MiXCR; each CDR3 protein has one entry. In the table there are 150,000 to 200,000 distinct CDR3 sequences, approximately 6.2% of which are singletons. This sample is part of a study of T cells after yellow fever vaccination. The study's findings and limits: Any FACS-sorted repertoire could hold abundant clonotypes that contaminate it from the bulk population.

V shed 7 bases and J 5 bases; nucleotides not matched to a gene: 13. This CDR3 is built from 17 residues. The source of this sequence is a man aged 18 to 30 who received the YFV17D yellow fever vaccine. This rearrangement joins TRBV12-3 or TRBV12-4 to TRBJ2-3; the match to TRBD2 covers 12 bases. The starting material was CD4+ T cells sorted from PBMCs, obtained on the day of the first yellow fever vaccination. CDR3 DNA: TGTGCCAGCACCCTCGAGGGGACTAGCGGGTCGGGAGATACGCAGTATTTT. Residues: CASTLEGTSGSGDTQYF.